This T cell receptor beta chain appears in the sequencing data of a study of early T cells in non-severe SARS-CoV-2 infection. The CDR3 loop spans 15 amino acids. Trimming at V came to 3 bases and at J to 4 bases, leaving 8 bases not matched to a gene. Germline CDR1 is SGHNT and CDR2 is YYREEE (reference sequence). TCRdb re-derived calls from the 5' RACE reads in MiXCR, one entry per CDR3 protein. The data show under 85,000 distinct CDR3 sequences, under 9.5% seen once. This clonotype was seen a handful of times. V usage is TRBV5-4 and J usage is TRBJ2-7, with TRBD2 matching 9 bases. Sequencing input: whole blood. The source is an adult who was a healthcare worker with PCR-confirmed SARS-CoV-2 infection or an uninfected control (not recorded which). CDR3 residues: CASSSKAGGGYEQYF. The CDR3 nucleotides read TGTGCCAGCAGCTCCAAAGCGGGAGGTGGGTACGAGCAGTACTTC.